Listed below are T cell receptor beta chains from one sample, sequenced in a study of T-cell memory formation after mild COVID-19. TCRdb independently ran MiXCR on the 5' RACE reads; one entry per CDR3 protein. Of some 160,000 distinct CDR3 sequences listed, 25% to 40% were seen once; the top ten hold about 11%. Sequencing was done on a sample of PBMCs or a T cell subset sorted from them (not recorded which). The receptors originated from an adult woman who had mild COVID-19 (a few samples of this study predate the infection). Cell type and time point are not known. Both conserved end residues are part of each CDR3. A D gene is named only where the DNA matches it firmly. Size is stated for part of the rows, as once, few or many counts, or as a class when the clone is expanded.

CDR3 length,J gene,V gene,D gene,clone size,CDR3 DNA,CDR3 protein
14,TRBJ2-2,TRBV5-5,-,-,TGTGCCAGCAGCTTGCTGGGGTACACCGGGGAGCTGTTTTTT,CASSLLGYTGELFF
16,TRBJ1-5,TRBV7-9,TRBD1,once,TGTGCCAGCAGCTCAACAGGGACAGGGGACGGAGGGCCCCAGCATTTT,CASSSTGTGDGGPQHF
12,TRBJ2-7,TRBV29-1,-,once,TGCAGCGTTACCCGGGCCGACTACGAGCAGTACTTC,CSVTRADYEQYF
14,TRBJ1-2,TRBV27,-,-,TGTGCCAGCAGTTTGTGGGGGAGTGACTATGGCTACACCTTC,CASSLWGSDYGYTF
16,TRBJ1-3,TRBV7-9,TRBD1,-,TGTGCCAGCAGCCCGGGGACAGTCGACTCTGGAAACACCATATATTTT,CASSPGTVDSGNTIYF
14,TRBJ2-7,TRBV5-1,-,few,TGCGCCAGCAGCTACGGGACTGCGACGGATGAGCAGTACTTC,CASSYGTATDEQYF
13,TRBJ2-5,TRBV12-3/TRBV12-4,-,-,TGTGCCAGCAGTCAGAGTCTCCAGGAGACCCAGTACTTC,CASSQSLQETQYF
13,TRBJ2-5,TRBV29-1,TRBD1,few,TGCAGCGTCAAGACAGGGGTCAGGGAGACCCAGTACTTC,CSVKTGVRETQYF
15,TRBJ2-5,TRBV15,TRBD2,-,TGTGCCACCAGCAGAGAGATGGGAGGGGCAGAGACCCAGTACTTC,CATSREMGGAETQYF
15,TRBJ1-6,TRBV6-2/TRBV6-3,-,few,TGTGCCAGCAGCTACGAGGGGTTTCGGGATTCACCCCTCCACTTT,CASSYEGFRDSPLHF
14,TRBJ1-1,TRBV20-1,TRBD1,-,TGCAGTGCTAGCAGGGGGCGGTTAAACACTGAAGCTTTCTTT,CSASRGRLNTEAFF
14,TRBJ1-1,TRBV11-2,-,few,TGTGCCAGCAGCTCCCGTTTGGGCGGCGGGGAAGCTTTCTTT,CASSSRLGGGEAFF
14,TRBJ1-1,TRBV20-1,-,-,TGCAGTGCTAGAGTCCCAGGGGCCGACACTGAAGCTTTCTTT,CSARVPGADTEAFF
11,TRBJ1-2,TRBV25-1,-,-,TGTGCCAGCAGTGATATAGTGGGCTACACCTTC,CASSDIVGYTF
16,TRBJ2-3,TRBV3-1,-,-,TGTGCCAGCAGCCGCCCTCTCGACGGGAAGACAGATACGCAGTATTTT,CASSRPLDGKTDTQYF
16,TRBJ2-3,TRBV7-2,TRBD2,-,TGTGCCAGCAGTCCCAAAAGTCAAGCGGGAGGGGGTACGCAGTATTTT,CASSPKSQAGGGTQYF